A single sample is the source of the 24 T cell receptor beta chains below, sequenced in a study of Tregs in tolerant kidney transplant recipients. Measured with immunoSEQ multiplex PCR; TCRdb has only the in-frame clones, and not every one. Seen here are 200,000 to 300,000 clones, roughly four fifths observed once, and the top ten hold about 0.64%. The sequencing input was CD4+ T cells from blood. The receptors come from a human donor in good health.

The chain links TRBV7-6 to TRBJ1-5; 11 positions match TRBD1. V dropped 5 bases and J dropped 6; count of bases not matched to a gene: 3. The CDR3 runs to 14 residues. Germline assignment: CDR1 SGHVS and CDR2 FNYEAQ. The CDR3 loop reads CASSPGQGAQPQHF. CDR3 bases: TGTGCCAGCAGCCCCGGACAGGGGGCTCAGCCCCAGCATTTT.

V is TRBV19 and J is TRBJ1-4; no firm D call. Trimming took 2 bases from V and 3 from J, leaving 7 bases between them. The CDR3 is made up of 14 amino acids. The germline CDR1 and CDR2 sequences are LNHDA and SQIVND (reference sequence). As DNA, the CDR3 is TGTGCCAGTAGTATAACGGGATCTAATGAAAAACTGTTTTTT. Translation gives CASSITGSNEKLFF.

This chain joins TRBV28 and TRBJ2-5; tentatively, D is TRBD2 (10 bases). This CDR3 comprises 20 residues. CDR1 is MDHEN, CDR2 SYDVKM, per germline. V dropped 6 bases and J dropped 0 bases, with 29 bases sitting between them. The CDR3 loop is CASRPDRGETSGLYQETQYF. Written as DNA, the CDR3 is TGTGCCAGCAGACCCGACAGGGGGGAGACTAGCGGGCTATACCAAGAGACCCAGTACTTC.

V usage is TRBV9 and J usage is TRBJ1-2; TRBD1 matches 7 bases. Germline V gene lookup returns CDR1 SGDLS and CDR2 YYNGEE. The J segment lost 3 bases and the V segment lost 5 bases, leaving 10 bases of the junction unmatched. CDR3 length: 15 amino acids. The CDR3 protein is CASSRSIRGDYGYTF. CDR3 DNA sequence: TGTGCCAGCAGTCGTAGCATCAGGGGGGACTATGGCTACACCTTC.

The gene calls are TRBV18 and TRBJ2-3; D unclear. The germline CDR1 and CDR2 sequences are KGHSH and LQKENI. V was trimmed by 4 bases and J by 2 bases, leaving 13 bases between them. There are 15 residues in the CDR3. The CDR3 sequence: CASSQSFGYTDTQYF. The CDR3 DNA sequence: TGTGCCAGCTCACAAAGCTTTGGCTACACAGATACGCAGTATTTT.

The V and J genes are TRBV18 and TRBJ1-2; TRBD1 might be the D (6 bases). The V gene lost 2 bases and the J gene lost 6 bases, with 13 bases spanning the gap. Germline-derived CDR1 and CDR2 are KGHSH and LQKENI. This CDR3 is 14 amino acids long. In DNA form, the CDR3 reads TGTGCCAGCTCACCAAGGGTAGCAGGGGATGGCTACACCTTC. Translated: CASSPRVAGDGYTF.

The chain is built from TRBV5-1 and TRBJ2-3; 15 bases map to TRBD2. The CDR3 loop spans 19 amino acids. V gave up 4 bases and J gave up 4 bases; unmatched junction bases: 13. Per germline, CDR1 SGHRS and CDR2 YFSETQ. Here the CDR3 reads CASSTGLAGGSARSDTQYF. The DNA for the CDR3 is TGCGCCAGCAGCACCGGACTAGCGGGGGGGTCCGCTAGATCAGATACGCAGTATTTT.

The rearrangement links TRBV5-1 to TRBJ2-3; D possibly matches TRBD1 or TRBD2 (5 bases each). Per the germline V gene, CDR1 is SGHRS and CDR2 is YFSETQ. The CDR3 has 16 amino acids. Trimming shortened V by 0 bases and J by 4 bases, and 15 bases separated the two germline ends. CDR3 region: CASSLELEGLSDTQYF. In nucleotides, the CDR3 is TGCGCCAGCAGCTTGGAACTAGAGGGGTTGTCAGATACGCAGTATTTT.

The V and J genes are TRBV5-1 and TRBJ2-3, with 10 bases identical to TRBD2. The CDR3 spans 15 residues. The germline V gene has CDR1 SGHRS and CDR2 YFSETQ. After removal of 2 bases from V and 5 bases from J, the junction contained 5 bases not matched to a gene. The CDR3, as DNA: TGCGCCAGCAGCTTTAGCGGGGGGTCCGGAGATACGCAGTATTTT. The encoded protein is CASSFSGGSGDTQYF. Based on the CDR3 plus reference TRBV5-1 and TRBJ2-3, the full variable domain is KAGVTQTPRYLIKTRGQQVTLSCSPISGHRSVSWYQQTPGQGLQFLFEYFSETQRNKGNFPGRFSGRQFSNSRSEMNVSTLELGDSALYLCASSFSGGSGDTQYFGPGTRLTVL.

V is TRBV6-4 and J is TRBJ1-5; 11 positions match TRBD1. V gave up 4 bases and J gave up 4 bases; unmatched junction bases: 3. CDR1 and CDR2 (germline): MRHNA, SNTAGT. This CDR3 has 15 residues. The CDR3 DNA reads TGTGCCAGCAGTGCAGGGACAGGGGGGAATCAGCCCCAGCATTTT. As protein: CASSAGTGGNQPQHF.

This clone was recorded once. This chain connects TRBV20-1 to TRBJ2-3, with D possibly being TRBD2 (5 bases). The CDR3 runs to 11 residues. Trimming shortened V by 2 bases and J by 7 bases, and 7 bases separated the two germline ends. In germline, CDR1 is DFQATT, CDR2 SNEGSKA (reference sequence). The CDR3 region has the DNA TGCAGTGCTAGACGGGATCATACGCAGTATTTT. The encoded protein is CSARRDHTQYF.

The CDR3 spells CASSPLGRIYGYTF. The CDR3 DNA follows: TGTGCCAGCAGCCCTCTGGGACGGATCTATGGCTACACCTTC. The rearrangement links TRBV7-9 to TRBJ1-2; possibly TRBD1 for D (5 bases). The CDR3 sequence is 14 residues long. V gave up 5 bases and J gave up 4 bases, with 14 bases separating them. Germline V gene sequence: CDR1 SEHNR, CDR2 FQNEAQ (reference sequence).

A few counts support this clone. J is TRBJ2-5 and V is TRBV6-5; 7 nucleotides agree with TRBD1. Per the germline V gene, CDR1 is MNHEY and CDR2 is SVGAGI. CDR3 length: 15 amino acids. Trimming took 3 bases from V and 4 from J; bases not matched to a gene: 8. The CDR3 spells CASSYSPTGTETQYF. CDR3 nucleotide sequence: TGTGCCAGCAGTTATTCGCCGACAGGGACAGAGACCCAGTACTTC.

The J gene is TRBJ1-4, the V gene TRBV18; unclear D gene. Germline-derived CDR1 and CDR2 are KGHSH and LQKENI. The CDR3 covers 16 residues. Trimming removed 2 bases at V and 0 bases at J, with 10 bases between. CDR3 amino acids: CASSPFGSSTNEKLFF. CDR3 DNA sequence: TGTGCCAGCTCACCATTTGGCAGCTCAACTAATGAAAAACTGTTTTTT.

The chain combines TRBV5-1 with TRBJ2-3; 10 bases map to TRBD1. Germline V gene sequence: CDR1 SGHRS, CDR2 YFSETQ. V lost 3 bases and J lost 0; bases outside the gene matches: 4. The CDR3 is 16 amino acids. CDR3 residues: CASSSGTGASTDTQYF. In DNA form, the CDR3 reads TGCGCCAGCAGCTCTGGGACAGGGGCTAGCACAGATACGCAGTATTTT.

V gene TRBV11-2 combines with J gene TRBJ2-4; possible D gene TRBD1, 5 bases. CDR1 is SGHAT and CDR2 is FQNNGV in the germline V gene. This CDR3 has 16 amino acids. The V gene lost 1 base and the J gene lost 0 bases, with 10 bases spanning the gap. Here the CDR3 reads CASSLGQLLAKNIQYF. The CDR3 DNA sequence: TGTGCCAGCAGCTTAGGACAGTTACTAGCCAAAAACATTCAGTACTTC.

The chain employs TRBV11-2 and TRBJ2-3; 9 bases are shared with TRBD2. V was pared by 3 bases and J by 5 bases, with 12 bases of the junction left unmatched. The CDR3 has 17 residues. Germline V gives CDR1 SGHAT, CDR2 FQNNGV. CDR3 amino acids: CASSFRGAGGREDTQYF. CDR3 nucleotides: TGTGCCAGCAGCTTTAGGGGTGCGGGGGGGCGCGAAGATACGCAGTATTTT.

This clone was seen just once. CDR3 in DNA: TGTGCCATCAGTGAGTTCACAGATACGCAGTATTTT. The encoded protein is CAISEFTDTQYF. This sequence joins TRBV10-3 and TRBJ2-3; D gene unclear. Trimming cost V 1 base and J 2 bases, with 1 base left between them. Germline V gives CDR1 ENHRY, CDR2 SYGVKD. The CDR3 spans 12 residues.

This clone was seen a handful of times. This rearrangement joins TRBV30 to TRBJ2-7, with TRBD2 as a possible D gene (5 bases). This CDR3 has 16 residues. V lost 3 bases to trimming and J lost 2 bases, with 20 bases between them. CDR1 and CDR2 (germline): GTSNPN, SVGIG (reference sequence). The CDR3 nucleotides read TGTGCCTGGAGCCCCCAACGCGGACGGGGTCCCTACGAGCAGTACTTC. This gives the protein CAWSPQRGRGPYEQYF.

This sequence joins TRBV29-1 and TRBJ1-1, with 7 bases lining up with TRBD1. Germline CDR1 SQVTM, CDR2 ANQGSEA. The CDR3 extends over 11 amino acids. Trimming took 3 bases from V and 7 from J; bases not matched to a gene: 2. DNA of the CDR3: TGCAGCGTTGACAGGGGGAGTGAAGCTTTCTTT. Translation gives CSVDRGSEAFF. Using reference TRBV29-1 and TRBJ1-1 for the parts outside the CDR3, the full variable domain is SAVISQKPSRDICQRGTSLTIQCQVDSQVTMMFWYRQQPGQSLTLIATANQGSEATYESGFVIDKFPISRPNLTFSTLTVSNMSPEDSSIYLCSVDRGSEAFFGQGTRLTVV.

The chain recombines TRBV18 with TRBJ2-1; 11 bases agree with TRBD2. V gave up 3 bases and J gave up 4 bases; unmatched junction bases: 8. This CDR3 has 17 residues. Germline CDR1 and CDR2: KGHSH and LQKENI. The CDR3 loop reads CASSPRASGRIYNEQFF. The CDR3 bases are TGTGCCAGCTCACCGAGGGCTAGCGGGAGGATTTACAATGAGCAGTTCTTC.

This chain links TRBV5-6 with TRBJ2-7; TRBD1 is a possible D gene (6 bases). Germline lookup yields CDR1 SGHDT and CDR2 YYEEEE. The V end lost 4 bases, the J end lost 7 bases, and 15 bases lay between the germline ends. There are 13 residues in the CDR3. The CDR3 is CASSPTGRGEQYF. As DNA, the CDR3 is TGTGCCAGCAGCCCGACGGGCAGGGGAGAGCAGTACTTC.

The V and J genes are TRBV12-2 and TRBJ2-1; TRBD1 was called by the table and not checked on the DNA. TRBV12-2 is deemed a pseudogene. There are 14 residues in the CDR3. The CDR3 coding sequence is TGTGCAAGTCGCTTAGGTCCAGTCTCCAATGAGCAGTTCTTC. As protein: CASRLGPVSNEQFF.

This chain joins TRBV7-9 and TRBJ2-7; no reliable D call. Germline V lookup: CDR1 SEHNR, CDR2 FQNEAQ (reference sequence). Deletions cut 5 bases from V and 2 bases from J, with 10 bases between. The CDR3 sequence is 13 residues long. The CDR3 protein is CASSPHSTYEQYF. Written as DNA, the CDR3 is TGTGCCAGCAGCCCCCACAGTACCTACGAGCAGTACTTC.